This paragraph reports one TCR beta chain. The data were produced by immunoSEQ multiplex PCR, yet TCRdb's version contains in-frame clones alone and is incomplete. The table lists 250,000 to 400,000 clones, approximately 87% of them singletons. This sample is part of a study of blood T cell repertoires in COVID-19. Study-wide background: Samples representing acute and convalescent COVID-19 were sourced from the United States, Italy and Spain. Sources were T cells, B-cell-depleted T cells, or PBMCs; the material itself was cDNA or gDNA.

The V gene lost 6 bases and the J gene lost 2 bases, with 10 bases spanning the gap. The CDR3 contains 13 residues. The germline V gene has CDR1 KGHSH and CDR2 LQKENI. Seattle patients were enrolled during active infection and followed longitudinally. The V and J genes are TRBV18 and TRBJ2-5, with TRBD1 as a possible D gene (5 bases). The sample consisted of peripheral blood. The sequence was collected from a woman aged 25 to 39 with COVID-19, enrolled during active disease. The CDR3 DNA reads TGTGCCAGCTCGGCCCAGGGACAAGAGACCCAGTACTTC. It codes for CASSAQGQETQYF.